Shown below are 20 T cell receptor beta chains from a single sample sequenced in a study of shared clonotypes between healthy human individuals. The data were produced by immunoSEQ multiplex PCR, yet TCRdb's version contains in-frame clones alone and is incomplete. This sample has millions of clones, with 85% to 95% found just once. The material sequenced was naive CD4+ T cells sorted from blood. The subset denotes: CD45RA+ positively selected. These receptors originate from a man younger than 30 in good health.

This rearrangement joins TRBV6-5 to TRBJ2-2; D call uncertain. V was clipped by 6 bases and J by 5 bases, with 16 bases between them. The germline V gene encodes CDR1 MNHEY and CDR2 SVGAGI. The CDR3 is 15 residues long. CDR3 region: CASRRTGSKTGELFF. CDR3 DNA: TGTGCCAGCAGGAGGACCGGGTCCAAAACCGGGGAGCTGTTTTTT.

This chain links TRBV5-4 with TRBJ1-2; D not certain. V was shortened by 2 bases and J by 4 bases, with 18 bases between the two germline ends. The CDR3 runs 16 residues. Germline loops: CDR1 SGHNT, CDR2 YYREEE (reference sequence). The CDR3 region is CASSFDPMPEPYGYTF. Here the CDR3 DNA reads TGTGCCAGCAGCTTCGACCCCATGCCAGAACCCTATGGCTACACCTTC.

This clone was seen a single time. This chain joins TRBV28 and TRBJ1-3; D gene ambiguous. CDR1 and CDR2 from the germline V gene are MDHEN and SYDVKM. Trimming stripped 6 bases from V and 4 bases from J, with 4 bases between. The CDR3 is made up of 11 amino acids. The CDR3 reads CASRLGNTIYF. The CDR3 DNA follows: TGTGCCAGCAGGTTAGGAAACACCATATATTTT.

This clone was observed once. This chain links TRBV10-3 with TRBJ2-7; D uncertain. Germline V CDR1 and CDR2: ENHRY, SYGVKD. This CDR3 is built from 13 residues. V gave up 3 bases and J gave up 7 bases, with 13 bases separating them. CDR3 protein: CAISEVPGDEQYF. CDR3 in DNA: TGTGCCATCAGTGAAGTTCCAGGAGATGAGCAGTACTTC.

V gene TRBV5-1 combines with J gene TRBJ1-6, with D possibly being TRBD1 (6 bases). Germline V gives CDR1 SGHRS, CDR2 YFSETQ. There are 16 residues in the CDR3. V lost 2 bases to trimming and J lost 2 bases, with 11 bases between them. The CDR3 sequence is CASSLAGVPYNSPLHF. CDR3 bases: TGCGCCAGCAGCTTAGCAGGGGTTCCCTATAATTCACCCCTCCACTTT. The full variable domain, with the rest looked up from reference TRBV5-1 and TRBJ1-6, is KAGVTQTPRYLIKTRGQQVTLSCSPISGHRSVSWYQQTPGQGLQFLFEYFSETQRNKGNFPGRFSGRQFSNSRSEMNVSTLELGDSALYLCASSLAGVPYNSPLHFGNGTRLTVT.

This sequence joins TRBV30 and TRBJ2-3; 9 bases align to TRBD1. The CDR3 sequence is 15 residues long. V lost 1 base and J lost 6; bases outside the gene matches: 8. The germline CDR1 and CDR2 sequences are GTSNPN and SVGIG (reference sequence). The DNA for the CDR3 is TGTGCCTGGAGTGCCGCGGGACAGGGTTTGGATACGCAGTATTTT. This translates into CAWSAAGQGLDTQYF.

The chain uses TRBV19 and TRBJ1-3, with a tentative D call TRBD1 (5 bases). This CDR3 has 14 residues. V lost 5 bases to trimming and J lost 2 bases, with 10 bases between them. CDR1 is LNHDA, CDR2 SQIVND, per germline (reference sequence). The CDR3, as DNA: TGTGCCAGTAGTGCGGGGCTAGCTGGAAACACCATATATTTT. Translating gives CASSAGLAGNTIYF.

The chain links TRBV29-1 to TRBJ2-3; D may be TRBD1 or TRBD2 (5 bases each). Per the germline V gene, CDR1 is SQVTM and CDR2 is ANQGSEA. Between the trimmed V and J ends, which lost 0 bases and 4 bases, there was a span of 11 bases. CDR3 length: 14 residues. Written as DNA, the CDR3 is TGCAGCGTTGAAGAAGGCAGGGAGCCAGATACGCAGTATTTT. This codes for CSVEEGREPDTQYF.

The chain links TRBV10-3 to TRBJ1-1; TRBD1 agrees at 8 bases. With 11 bases clipped from V and 1 base from J, the junction kept 3 bases outside the gene matches. The V gene's germline CDR1 is ENHRY and CDR2 SYGVKD. This CDR3 spans 12 amino acids. This chain's CDR3 is CALQGENTEAFF. Here the CDR3 DNA reads TGTGCCCTACAGGGGGAGAACACTGAAGCTTTCTTT.

The rearrangement joins TRBV5-1 to TRBJ2-3; 11 bases map to TRBD2. The CDR3 spans 16 residues. V gave up 4 bases and J gave up 6 bases; unmatched junction bases: 10. Germline CDR1 SGHRS, CDR2 YFSETQ. This CDR3 reads CASSPITSGGWDTQYF. The CDR3 bases are TGCGCCAGCAGCCCGATCACTAGCGGGGGCTGGGATACGCAGTATTTT.

Comments on this clone: Other DNA variants within this sample encode the same CDR3. The chain combines TRBV18 with TRBJ2-7, with TRBD2 matching 8 bases. CDR3 length: 13 residues. CDR1 KGHSH and CDR2 LQKENI come from the germline V gene. J gave up 4 bases and V 2 bases, and 1 base lay outside the gene matches. CDR3 amino acids: CASSPAGGYEQYF. The CDR3 coding sequence is TGTGCCAGCTCACCAGCGGGAGGATACGAGCAGTACTTC.

The rearrangement links TRBV6-1 to TRBJ1-5, with TRBD1 as a possible D gene (6 bases). Germline V lookup: CDR1 MNHNS, CDR2 SASEGT. V was pared by 7 bases and J by 0 bases, with 13 bases between. The CDR3 runs to 15 residues. CDR3 protein: CASTGQTDSNQPQHF. The CDR3 region has the DNA TGTGCCAGCACCGGACAGACCGATAGCAATCAGCCCCAGCATTTT.

For the CDR3, the DNA is TGCGCCAGCAGCCAAGATAGAGTTGGGCCTACCAGCACAGATACGCAGTATTTT. It yields the protein CASSQDRVGPTSTDTQYF. The chain has TRBV4-3 and TRBJ2-3; D remains unclear. The V gene's germline CDR1 is LGHNA and CDR2 YSLEER. Trimming left V 0 bases short and J 0 bases short, with 16 bases between. This CDR3 has 18 residues.

The J gene is TRBJ2-7, the V gene TRBV6-5; 9 bases align to TRBD1. J was trimmed by 5 bases and V by 3 bases; bases with no gene match: 8. CDR1 and CDR2 from the germline V gene are MNHEY and SVGAGI. The CDR3 is made up of 15 amino acids. CDR3 in DNA: TGTGCCAGCAGTTATCCCGGGACAGGGATACACGAGCAGTACTTC. It encodes CASSYPGTGIHEQYF.

The J gene is TRBJ1-2, the V gene TRBV7-9, with a weak D call TRBD1 (5 bases). Germline values: CDR1 SEHNR, CDR2 FQNEAQ (reference sequence). The CDR3 length is 13 residues. V shed 3 bases and J shed 6 bases, with 11 bases lying between them. The CDR3 sequence: CASSLRGGDGYTF. The CDR3 nucleotides read TGTGCCAGCAGCTTGAGGGGAGGGGATGGCTACACCTTC.

The chain carries TRBV12-5 and TRBJ1-5; D possibly corresponds to TRBD1 (6 bases). The ends were cut back, 0 bases at V and 0 bases at J, with 18 bases in the middle. Per germline, CDR1 LGHNT and CDR2 FRNRAP. CDR3 size: 19 residues. The CDR3 region has the DNA TGTGCTAGTGGTTTGGTACCCGGGGGCGGAACCCCTAGCAATCAGCCCCAGCATTTT. Amino acids: CASGLVPGGGTPSNQPQHF.

This clone appeared a single time. The genes are TRBV10-1 and TRBJ1-6; unclear D gene. The CDR3 sequence is 10 residues long. CDR1 and CDR2 from the germline V gene are WNHNN and SYGVQD (reference sequence). V lost 11 bases, J lost 10 bases, and 9 bases lay in between. The CDR3 bases are TGCGCCCGAGCGGGATCACCCCTCCACTTT. This gives the protein CARAGSPLHF.

J is TRBJ1-3 and V is TRBV5-1; maybe TRBD1 (5 bases). In germline, CDR1 is SGHRS, CDR2 YFSETQ. The CDR3 contains 16 residues. V was trimmed by 4 bases and J by 7 bases, leaving 21 bases between them. Here the CDR3 reads CASSEAAGTPGNTIYF. DNA for the CDR3: TGCGCCAGCAGCGAGGCGGCCGGGACCCCAGGGAACACCATATATTTT.

This chain links TRBV7-8 with TRBJ1-1; 9 nucleotides line up with TRBD1. Germline lookup yields CDR1 SGHVS and CDR2 FQNEAQ. The CDR3 covers 17 residues. The V segment lost 5 bases and the J segment 0 bases; nucleotides outside the gene matches: 10. The CDR3 region is CASSPGQGPNMNTEAFF. CDR3 bases: TGTGCCAGCAGCCCCGGACAGGGGCCTAATATGAACACTGAAGCTTTCTTT.

This chain links TRBV6-6 with TRBJ2-5, with 8 bases aligning to TRBD1. CDR3 length: 13 amino acids. V trimming: 10 bases; J trimming: 5 bases; junction bases outside the gene matches: 9. Germline V lookup: CDR1 MNHNY, CDR2 SVGAGI (reference sequence). CDR3 protein: CATGQGVTETQYF. CDR3 DNA sequence: TGTGCCACAGGACAGGGCGTGACGGAGACCCAGTACTTC.